The 29 T cell receptor beta chains below come from one sample, sequenced in a study of T cells in tumors after PD-1 blockade (dated by TCRdb to the late 2010s). Receptor libraries were prepared by the immunoSEQ multiplex PCR assay. TCRdb stores this immuneACCESS table with in-frame sequences only. Part of the clones is absent; in the studies checked, under half of the shortfall reflects unresolved V genes, and no reason is known for the rest. Counted in this sample were some 4,000 clones; less than 75% of them appeared once. Roughly 19% of the sample comes from the top ten. In light of the paper, this sample's time point label describes: before anti-PD-1 therapy. The sequences come from tumor tissue, collected before anti-PD-1 treatment. All receptors derive from a human donor with basal cell carcinoma.

This chain connects TRBV7-2 to TRBJ2-5, with D possibly TRBD2 on 6 matching bases. Per germline, CDR1 SGHTA and CDR2 FQGNSA. CDR3 length: 14 residues. V gave up 3 bases and J gave up 2 bases, with 10 bases separating them. This chain's CDR3 is CASSFLRGQETQYF. Written as DNA, the CDR3 is TGTGCCAGCAGCTTTCTCCGGGGGCAAGAGACCCAGTACTTC.

The rearrangement links TRBV15 to TRBJ1-2; D not resolved. The CDR3 has 14 residues. Trimming stripped 3 bases from V and 0 bases from J, with 8 bases between. Germline loops: CDR1 LNHNV, CDR2 YYDKDF (reference sequence). CDR3 nucleotides: TGTGCCACCAGCAGGTTTGAAGCTAACTATGGCTACACCTTC. Translated, it gives CATSRFEANYGYTF.

The rearrangement joins TRBV3-1 (or the pseudogene TRBV3-2) to TRBJ1-1; 11 bases align to TRBD1. The germline V gene has CDR1 LGHDT and CDR2 YNNKEL (reference sequence). The J segment lost 7 bases and the V segment lost 6 bases, leaving 7 bases of the junction unmatched. This CDR3 is 14 amino acids long. CDR3 sequence (DNA): TGTGCCAGCAGTCTTGGGACAGGGGGTAATGAAGCTTTCTTT. This gives the protein CASSLGTGGNEAFF.

The rearrangement joins TRBV4-2 to TRBJ2-3, with TRBD2 matching 9 bases. Germline trimming cut 1 base from V and 1 base from J; bases unmatched to any gene: 3. CDR1 LGHNA and CDR2 YNFKEQ come from the germline V gene. CDR3 length: 16 amino acids. DNA for the CDR3: TGTGCCAGCAGCCAAGTGGCGGGGGGGGGCACAGATACGCAGTATTTT. It yields the protein CASSQVAGGGTDTQYF.

The gene calls are TRBV9 and TRBJ2-1; a possible D gene is TRBD1 (5 bases). The germline V gene encodes CDR1 SGDLS and CDR2 YYNGEE. The CDR3 loop spans 15 amino acids. Trimming stripped 4 bases from V and 6 bases from J, with 17 bases between. CDR3 bases: TGTGCCAGCAGCCCCCTGCCTGGGGCCCCCAATGAGCAGTTCTTC. Encoded protein: CASSPLPGAPNEQFF.

The chain recombines TRBV4-3 with TRBJ1-3, with TRBD1 as a possible D gene (5 bases). CDR3 length equals 16 residues. Per germline, CDR1 LGHNA and CDR2 YSLEER. V lost 1 base, J lost 0 bases, and 10 bases lay in between. The DNA for the CDR3 is TGCGCCAGCAGCCAAGGGGCAGGGAGCTCTGGAAACACCATATATTTT. It encodes CASSQGAGSSGNTIYF.

This rearrangement joins TRBV5-4 to TRBJ2-1; D remains ambiguous. The CDR3 length is 14 residues. The germline V gene has CDR1 SGHNT and CDR2 YYREEE (reference sequence). The germline V and J ends were trimmed by 5 bases and 7 bases, with 16 bases remaining between them. CDR3 DNA sequence: TGTGCCAGCAGTCAAGGGCCAGGCTGGAATGAGCAGTTCTTC. It codes for CASSQGPGWNEQFF.

With regard to this clone: A junction boundary mismatches the germline segment, possibly from a read error. The gene calls are TRBV2 and TRBJ1-2, with 8 positions matching TRBD1. CDR1 and CDR2 from the germline V gene are SNHLY and FYNNEI. This CDR3 comprises 14 residues. This chain's CDR3 is CVSRRDRYSYGYTF. The CDR3 DNA reads as TGTGTCAGCAGGAGGGACAGGTATAGCTATGGCTACACCTTC.

The gene calls are TRBV5-1 and TRBJ1-1; 8 bases line up with TRBD1. The V gene end was trimmed by 0 bases and the J gene end by 1 base; junction bases not matched to a gene: 2. Germline lookup yields CDR1 SGHRS and CDR2 YFSETQ. This CDR3 contains 15 residues. CDR3 in amino acids: CASSLDQGANTEAFF. The CDR3 DNA sequence: TGCGCCAGCAGCTTGGATCAGGGGGCGAACACTGAAGCTTTCTTT.

The chain joins TRBV15 to TRBJ2-1; D is perhaps TRBD2 (6 bases). CDR1 LNHNV and CDR2 YYDKDF come from the germline V gene (reference sequence). The CDR3 consists of 15 residues. With 3 bases removed from V and 9 bases from J, the gap between germline ends came to 18 bases. The CDR3 sequence: CATSSGGLFLSEQFF. Here the CDR3 DNA reads TGTGCCACCAGCAGTGGGGGACTCTTCCTGAGTGAGCAGTTCTTC.

The V call is TRBV5-5, the J call TRBJ2-5, with D tentatively TRBD2 (5 bases). The germline gives CDR1 SGHKS, CDR2 YYEKEE (reference sequence). Trimming removed 1 base at V and 5 bases at J, with 15 bases between. The CDR3 length is 15 residues. CDR3 amino acids: CASSLTFVGVETQYF. DNA of the CDR3: TGTGCCAGCAGCTTGACTTTCGTGGGAGTGGAGACCCAGTACTTC.

This clone was observed a few times. The gene calls are TRBV27 and TRBJ1-1, with 7 bases fitting TRBD1. This CDR3 contains 14 residues. Germline CDR1 and CDR2: MNHEY and SMNVEV (reference sequence). Trimming removed 3 bases from V and 1 base from J; junction bases left unmatched: 2. CDR3 sequence: CASSLGQQNTEAFF. The CDR3 region has the DNA TGTGCCAGCAGTTTGGGACAGCAGAACACTGAAGCTTTCTTT.

The chain joins TRBV5-4 to TRBJ2-3, with 14 positions matching TRBD2. Germline lookup yields CDR1 SGHNT and CDR2 YYREEE (reference sequence). After removal of 1 base from V and 4 bases from J, the junction contained 8 bases not matched to a gene. The CDR3 totals 18 residues. CDR3 sequence reads: CASSLRQTSGGGADTQYF. The CDR3 bases are TGTGCCAGCAGCTTGCGCCAGACTAGCGGGGGGGGAGCAGATACGCAGTATTTT.

This chain joins TRBV28 and TRBJ2-6; TRBD2 might be the D (6 bases). V was pared by 4 bases and J by 2 bases, with 9 bases between. Germline CDR1 is MDHEN and CDR2 is SYDVKM. This CDR3 contains 15 residues. The CDR3 sequence is CASSSWGAGANVLTF. In DNA form, the CDR3 reads TGTGCCAGCAGTTCCTGGGGGGCTGGGGCCAACGTCCTGACTTTC.

The chain couples TRBV6-5 to TRBJ2-6, with unresolved D. Trimming took off 11 bases at V and 0 bases at J, with 14 bases between the two ends. This CDR3 comprises 15 residues. The germline gives CDR1 MNHEY, CDR2 SVGAGI. CDR3 nucleotides: TGTGCCTCAACCTTAGGGTACTCTGGGGCCAACGTCCTGACTTTC. Its translation is CASTLGYSGANVLTF.

V gene TRBV6-1 combines with J gene TRBJ2-3, with 7 bases matching TRBD2. The CDR3 spans 17 residues. Per germline, CDR1 MNHNS and CDR2 SASEGT. The junction had 8 bases not matched to a gene; V was cut back by 2 bases and J by 0 bases. For the CDR3, the DNA is TGTGCCAGCAGTGAAATGGTTGGGGGGGGTAGCACAGATACGCAGTATTTT. Its protein product is CASSEMVGGGSTDTQYF.

V gene TRBV27 combines with J gene TRBJ2-7; 8 nucleotides match TRBD1. V lost 2 bases, J lost 4 bases, and 1 base stayed unmatched. The CDR3 has 13 amino acids. Germline CDR1 is MNHEY and CDR2 is SMNVEV (reference sequence). The CDR3 region has the DNA TGTGCCAGCAGTTTACGACAGGGGTACGAGCAGTACTTC. Amino acids: CASSLRQGYEQYF.

The V call is TRBV27, the J call TRBJ1-2; D is unresolved. Germline values: CDR1 MNHEY, CDR2 SMNVEV (reference sequence). The CDR3 contains 14 residues. Trimming pared 6 bases from V and 4 bases from J, leaving 15 bases between. CDR3 sequence (DNA): TGTGCCAGCAGGTACAAGGGCAGCGGCTATGGCTACACCTTC. This encodes CASRYKGSGYGYTF.

This clone came up a few times. The V and J genes are TRBV7-9 and TRBJ2-2; D is possibly TRBD1 (6 bases). The CDR3 length is 14 residues. The germline V and J ends were trimmed by 4 bases and 3 bases, with 9 bases remaining between them. The germline gives CDR1 SEHNR, CDR2 FQNEAQ (reference sequence). In nucleotides, the CDR3 is TGTGCCAGCAGCTCCTCAGGGGACACCGGGGAGCTGTTTTTT. Its protein product is CASSSSGDTGELFF.

This clone was observed a few times. This chain uses TRBV19 with TRBJ1-5; 10 bases match TRBD1. This CDR3 spans 15 amino acids. Germline V lookup: CDR1 LNHDA, CDR2 SQIVND (reference sequence). Trimming removed 5 bases from V and 5 bases from J; junction bases left unmatched: 6. The CDR3 region has the DNA TGTGCCAGTAGTGCTTCGACAGGGGGCTATCAGCCCCAGCATTTT. This sequence encodes CASSASTGGYQPQHF.

This chain links TRBV5-1 with TRBJ2-7, with D perhaps TRBD1 (6 bases). CDR1 is SGHRS and CDR2 is YFSETQ in the germline V gene. CDR3 length: 15 amino acids. The germline V and J ends were trimmed by 4 bases and 3 bases, with 17 bases remaining between them. The CDR3 sequence: CASSGRDKAYYEQYF. The CDR3 coding sequence is TGCGCCAGCAGCGGCCGGGACAAGGCCTACTACGAGCAGTACTTC. Full variable domain (missing parts from reference TRBV5-1 and TRBJ2-7): KAGVTQTPRYLIKTRGQQVTLSCSPISGHRSVSWYQQTPGQGLQFLFEYFSETQRNKGNFPGRFSGRQFSNSRSEMNVSTLELGDSALYLCASSGRDKAYYEQYFGPGTRLTVT.

The chain joins TRBV4-2 to TRBJ2-7, with TRBD2 matching over 7 bases. CDR1 LGHNA and CDR2 YNFKEQ come from the germline V gene. The CDR3 extends over 15 amino acids. The junction had 8 bases not matched to a gene; V was cut back by 1 base and J by 5 bases. The CDR3 region is CASSQGGLQADEQYF. The DNA of the CDR3 is TGTGCCAGCAGCCAAGGGGGACTACAGGCGGACGAGCAGTACTTC.

By share, this clone ranks as large. The chain couples TRBV10-3 to TRBJ2-7; no definite D call. The germline CDR1 and CDR2 sequences are ENHRY and SYGVKD. Trimming shortened V by 4 bases and J by 1 base, and 20 bases separated the two germline ends. The CDR3 is made up of 17 amino acids. CDR3 residues: CAISGDDWVLASYEQYF. DNA of the CDR3: TGTGCCATCAGTGGGGATGATTGGGTATTGGCATCCTACGAGCAGTACTTC.

This clone was seen once. The chain carries TRBV13 and TRBJ1-2; D ambiguous. Germline-derived CDR1 and CDR2 are PRHDT and FYEKMQ (reference sequence). The CDR3 sequence is 14 residues long. V lost 5 bases and J 4 bases, leaving 14 bases between the germline ends. As DNA, the CDR3 is TGTGCCAGCAGCCCAATCCGCCGGGTCTATGGCTACACCTTC. This encodes CASSPIRRVYGYTF. The whole variable domain, filled in from reference TRBV13 and TRBJ1-2, reads AAGVIQSPRHLIKEKRETATLKCYPIPRHDTVYWYQQGPGQDPQFLISFYEKMQSDKGSIPDRFSAQQFSDYHSELNMSSLELGDSALYFCASSPIRRVYGYTFGSGTRLTVV.

The rearrangement uses TRBV4-2 and TRBJ1-2; D call uncertain. The CDR3 consists of 13 residues. V shed 3 bases and J shed 5 bases, with 10 bases lying between them. In germline, CDR1 is LGHNA, CDR2 YNFKEQ. CDR3 region: CASSQDDLYGYTF. CDR3 bases: TGTGCCAGCAGCCAGGACGACCTATATGGCTACACCTTC.

The J gene is TRBJ1-2, the V gene TRBV18; no definite D call. Per germline, CDR1 KGHSH and CDR2 LQKENI. This CDR3 comprises 14 residues. Trimming stripped 2 bases from V and 4 bases from J, with 11 bases between. The CDR3 loop reads CASSPLSVSYGYTF. The CDR3 bases are TGTGCCAGCTCACCATTGTCAGTGTCCTATGGCTACACCTTC.

The chain combines TRBV29-1 with TRBJ2-3, with 8 bases lining up with TRBD1. The CDR3 sequence is 15 residues long. Losses at the gene ends were 6 bases for V and 5 bases for J; bases not matched to a gene: 13. Germline-derived CDR1 and CDR2 are SQVTM and ANQGSEA. This CDR3 is CSVQPARGLGDTQYF. In nucleotides, the CDR3 is TGCAGCGTCCAGCCCGCCAGGGGGCTCGGAGATACGCAGTATTTT.

V is TRBV6-1 and J is TRBJ1-4; 9 positions match TRBD1. Per the germline V gene, CDR1 is MNHNS and CDR2 is SASEGT. The J segment lost 5 bases and the V segment lost 1 base, leaving 5 bases of the junction unmatched. CDR3 length: 16 residues. The CDR3 spells CASSEGGGTGNEKLFF. The CDR3, as DNA: TGTGCCAGCAGTGAAGGAGGGGGGACAGGGAATGAAAAACTGTTTTTT.

This clone rates as medium-sized. The chain uses TRBV27 and TRBJ2-3, with D perhaps TRBD1 (5 bases). CDR3 length: 12 residues. Germline assignment: CDR1 MNHEY and CDR2 SMNVEV (reference sequence). The germline V and J ends were trimmed by 11 bases and 8 bases, with 17 bases remaining between them. This CDR3 reads CAGPIKRGTQYF. CDR3 bases: TGTGCCGGCCCGATAAAAAGGGGTACGCAGTATTTT.